These 26 T cell receptor beta chains were sequenced from one sample in a study of cytomegalovirus exposure and HLA in healthy donors. Vbeta (60) and Jbeta (13) primers were used in the PCR. Assay: immunoSEQ multiplex PCR; the TCRdb copy retains only in-frame clones and omits some. This table holds about 200,000 clones. What was sequenced was PBMCs. The receptors here all came from a boy aged 5 to 17 in good health and CMV-seronegative.

This rearrangement joins TRBV10-3 to TRBJ1-5; D ambiguous. Deletions cut 3 bases from V and 1 base from J, with 4 bases between. The germline gives CDR1 ENHRY, CDR2 SYGVKD. The length of the CDR3 is 13 residues. For the CDR3, the DNA is TGTGCCATCAGTGAACAGAGCAATCAGCCCCAGCATTTT. This sequence encodes CAISEQSNQPQHF.

This chain uses TRBV6-1 with TRBJ1-5; 7 bases fit TRBD1. After removal of 3 bases from V and 11 bases from J, the junction contained 7 bases not matched to a gene. The CDR3 runs to 13 residues. Germline V lookup: CDR1 MNHNS, CDR2 SASEGT. The CDR3 DNA is TGTGCCAGCAGTGACCAGGGGGAATTGGCCCAGCATTTT. Residues: CASSDQGELAQHF.

The V gene is TRBV6-5, the J gene TRBJ2-5; 7 bases agree with TRBD2. The J call could be wrong; TRBJ2-7 is a better fit for the DNA end. Germline-derived CDR1 and CDR2 are MNHEY and SVGAGI. This CDR3 region has 14 residues. This CDR3 reads CASSPGTNFYEQYF. Here the CDR3 DNA reads TGTGCCAGCAGTCCCGGGACTAACTTCTACGAGCAGTACTTC.

The V and J genes are TRBV30 and TRBJ1-1, with 7 nucleotides matching TRBD1. The CDR3 contains 14 residues. Germline values: CDR1 GTSNPN, CDR2 SVGIG (reference sequence). V lost 3 bases to trimming and J lost 7 bases; unmatched junction nucleotides: 11. CDR3 sequence: CAWSGGEGADEAFF. The CDR3 nucleotides are TGTGCCTGGAGCGGGGGGGAGGGGGCGGATGAAGCTTTCTTT.

The rearrangement uses TRBV7-9 and TRBJ2-3, with TRBD2 as a possible D gene (6 bases). Trimming left V 0 bases short and J 5 bases short, with 9 bases between. This CDR3 has 14 amino acids. Looked up from germline, CDR1 is SEHNR and CDR2 is FQNEAQ (reference sequence). In DNA form, the CDR3 reads TGTGCCAGCAGCTTAGCTGAGGGACTAGATACGCAGTATTTT. As protein: CASSLAEGLDTQYF.

The rearrangement uses TRBV12-2 and TRBJ1-4; TRBD1 is taken as the D call from the table, unchecked against the DNA. TRBV12-2 has pseudogene status. The CDR3 covers 14 residues. CDR3: CASRHTGAGEKLFF. CDR3 coding DNA: TGTGCAAGTCGTCATACAGGGGCCGGGGAAAAACTGTTTTTT.

V is TRBV5-1 and J is TRBJ2-2, with D perhaps matching TRBD2 (5 bases). This CDR3 has 14 amino acids. CDR1 is SGHRS, CDR2 YFSETQ, per germline. V shed 3 bases and J shed 7 bases, with 13 bases lying between them. The CDR3 protein is CASSSGGINGELFF. Written as DNA, the CDR3 is TGCGCCAGCAGCTCCGGAGGAATCAACGGGGAGCTGTTTTTT. The full variable domain, completed using reference TRBV5-1 and TRBJ2-2, is KAGVTQTPRYLIKTRGQQVTLSCSPISGHRSVSWYQQTPGQGLQFLFEYFSETQRNKGNFPGRFSGRQFSNSRSEMNVSTLELGDSALYLCASSSGGINGELFFGEGSRLTVL.

V usage is TRBV4-1 and J usage is TRBJ1-3; D gene unclear. Per germline, CDR1 MGHRA and CDR2 YSYEKL. The CDR3 is 15 amino acids. V lost 1 base to trimming and J lost 0 bases, with 7 bases between them. CDR3 loop: CASSQGVYSGNTIYF. CDR3 DNA: TGCGCCAGCAGCCAAGGAGTATACTCTGGAAACACCATATATTTT.

The V and J genes are TRBV25-1 and TRBJ2-1; 11 bases line up with TRBD2. CDR3 size: 14 residues. The junction had 12 bases not matched to a gene; V was cut back by 6 bases and J by 14 bases. Germline values: CDR1 MGHDK, CDR2 SYGVNS. The CDR3 protein is CASSPALAGGPEFF. The CDR3 coding sequence is TGTGCCAGCAGCCCCGCCCTAGCGGGGGGCCCGGAGTTCTTC.

The V and J genes are TRBV18 and TRBJ1-2; 7 positions agree with TRBD1. After removal of 3 bases from V and 1 base from J, the junction contained 14 bases not matched to a gene. The CDR3 is made up of 18 amino acids. Germline values: CDR1 KGHSH, CDR2 LQKENI. The CDR3 spells CASSPLNAGQSINYGYTF. The CDR3 DNA is TGTGCCAGCTCACCGTTAAATGCGGGACAGTCGATTAACTATGGCTACACCTTC.

This chain joins TRBV11-2 and TRBJ2-1, with TRBD1 identical over 10 bases. The J segment lost 8 bases and the V segment lost 1 base, leaving 8 bases of the junction unmatched. Germline V CDR1 and CDR2: SGHAT, FQNNGV. The CDR3 length is 16 residues. For the CDR3, the DNA is TGTGCCAGCAGCTTAGGGGACAGGGGACCCCACGATGAGCAGTTCTTC. Residues: CASSLGDRGPHDEQFF.

The rearrangement joins TRBV7-9 to TRBJ1-5; possibly TRBD1 for D (5 bases). V lost 1 base to trimming and J lost 6 bases, with 10 bases between them. This CDR3 is 14 amino acids long. CDR1 is SEHNR and CDR2 is FQNEAQ in the germline V gene (reference sequence). The CDR3, as DNA: TGTGCCAGCAGCTTAGAGGAGGGGATTCAGCCCCAGCATTTT. The encoded protein is CASSLEEGIQPQHF. The variable domain in full, with the rest retrieved from reference TRBV7-9 and TRBJ1-5, is DTGVSQNPRHKITKRGQNVTFRCDPISEHNRLYWYRQTLGQGPEFLTYFQNEAQLEKSRLLSDRFSAERPKGSFSTLEIQRTEQGDSAMYLCASSLEEGIQPQHFGDGTRLSIL.

V and J are TRBV6-6 and TRBJ1-1, with 7 bases aligning to TRBD1. Per germline, CDR1 MNHNY and CDR2 SVGAGI (reference sequence). CDR3 length equals 14 residues. The V and J ends lost 6 bases and 1 base, in that order; junction bases with no gene match: 5. CDR3 sequence (DNA): TGTGCCAGCAGGTCCGGGACAGCGAACACTGAAGCTTTCTTT. Protein sequence: CASRSGTANTEAFF.

The chain couples TRBV9 to TRBJ2-1; 11 bases are a match to TRBD2. Germline values: CDR1 SGDLS, CDR2 YYNGEE. Trimming took 4 bases from V and 7 from J; bases not matched to a gene: 13. The CDR3 covers 17 residues. CDR3 amino acids: CASSRSPSGGLVNEQFF. The CDR3 nucleotides read TGTGCCAGCAGCCGTTCGCCTAGCGGGGGGCTCGTAAATGAGCAGTTCTTC.

The CDR3 DNA reads as TGTGCCAGCAGCACGGGACAGCCGGGACGACAGTACTTC. Translation: CASSTGQPGRQYF. The chain employs TRBV7-2 and TRBJ2-5; TRBD1 matches at 7 bases. This CDR3 contains 13 residues. V shed 5 bases and J 11 bases; nucleotides not matched to a gene: 11. The V gene's germline CDR1 is SGHTA and CDR2 FQGNSA.

The J gene is TRBJ2-5, the V gene TRBV7-6, with 8 bases lining up with TRBD1. The end of the DNA aligns better with TRBJ2-7, so the J call may be wrong. This CDR3 has 14 amino acids. CDR1 and CDR2 (germline): SGHVS, FNYEAQ. CDR3 sequence: CASSSGTGSYEQYF. CDR3 nucleotides: TGTGCCAGCAGCTCCGGGACAGGTAGCTACGAGCAGTACTTC.

The chain couples TRBV2 to TRBJ2-7, with D perhaps matching TRBD1 (6 bases). CDR3 length equals 14 residues. Trimming took 4 bases from V and 5 from J, leaving 15 bases between them. Germline lookup yields CDR1 SNHLY and CDR2 FYNNEI. The CDR3: CASSAVQGSNEQYF. DNA of the CDR3: TGTGCCAGCAGTGCTGTCCAGGGGAGCAACGAGCAGTACTTC.

V and J are TRBV27 and TRBJ1-1; D is unclear. Germline loops: CDR1 MNHEY, CDR2 SMNVEV (reference sequence). The CDR3 contains 14 residues. Trimming took off 3 bases at V and 1 base at J, with 9 bases between the two ends. The CDR3 DNA follows: TGTGCCAGCAGTTTCTCGCGGGGGAACACTGAAGCTTTCTTT. This sequence encodes CASSFSRGNTEAFF.

This chain uses TRBV6-5 with TRBJ2-2; 9 bases match TRBD2. CDR3 length equals 15 residues. V shed 7 bases, J shed 3 bases, and the junction held 6 bases outside the gene matches. Germline values: CDR1 MNHEY, CDR2 SVGAGI. CDR3 protein: CASTPRGGDTGELFF. CDR3 coding DNA: TGTGCCAGCACACCACGCGGGGGGGACACCGGGGAGCTGTTTTTT.

This chain joins TRBV19 and TRBJ2-1; 10 bases are shared with TRBD2. This CDR3 has 14 amino acids. Trimming removed 7 bases from V and 5 bases from J; junction bases left unmatched: 5. Per the germline V gene, CDR1 is LNHDA and CDR2 is SQIVND (reference sequence). DNA for the CDR3: TGTGCCAGTACCAATAGCGGGGGGAACAATGAGCAGTTCTTC. It codes for CASTNSGGNNEQFF.

The chain uses TRBV30 and TRBJ2-1; 7 nucleotides line up with TRBD2. The CDR3 is 14 amino acids. Losses at the gene ends were 4 bases for V and 4 bases for J; bases not matched to a gene: 7. CDR1 and CDR2 (germline): GTSNPN, SVGIG (reference sequence). The CDR3 is CAWTRGRAYNEQFF. The CDR3 DNA reads as TGTGCCTGGACCCGGGGGAGGGCATACAATGAGCAGTTCTTC.

The CDR3 sequence is CASSLGLTDIDTQYF. CDR3 DNA sequence: TGTGCCAGCAGCTTGGGTTTGACAGACATAGATACGCAGTATTTT. The gene calls are TRBV5-5 and TRBJ2-3, with D perhaps matching TRBD1 (5 bases). CDR1 and CDR2 (germline): SGHKS, YYEKEE (reference sequence). The CDR3 spans 15 residues. V shed 0 bases and J shed 5 bases, with 13 bases lying between them.

The chain combines TRBV14 with TRBJ1-6; D perhaps matches TRBD1 (6 bases). Deletions cut 5 bases from V and 8 bases from J, with 10 bases between. Germline loops: CDR1 SGHDN, CDR2 FVKESK. This CDR3 contains 13 residues. The CDR3 nucleotides are TGTGCCAGCAGCGGGCAGGGGCATTCACCCCTCCACTTT. This gives the protein CASSGQGHSPLHF.

In DNA form, the CDR3 reads TGTGCCAGCAGTTTATTAGGAGGGGGGAACAGGGGGCTGGGTACGAGCACAGATACGCAGTATTTT. Translation gives CASSLLGGGNRGLGTSTDTQYF. The V call is TRBV28, the J call TRBJ2-3; TRBD1 matches 9 bases. The V segment lost 1 base and the J segment 0 bases; nucleotides outside the gene matches: 20. CDR1 and CDR2 from the germline V gene are MDHEN and SYDVKM. CDR3 length: 22 residues.

V is TRBV6-5 and J is TRBJ2-1; a possible D gene is TRBD1 (5 bases). Germline loops: CDR1 MNHEY, CDR2 SVGAGI. V shed 1 base and J shed 6 bases, with 7 bases lying between them. The CDR3 loop spans 13 amino acids. The CDR3 sequence: CASSYFRGNEQFF. The CDR3 region has the DNA TGTGCCAGCAGTTACTTTAGGGGCAATGAGCAGTTCTTC.

The chain has TRBV5-5 and TRBJ2-2, with a possible D match to TRBD2 (6 bases). The CDR3 is 14 residues long. The V end was cut by 2 bases, the J end by 6 bases, with 11 bases between. From germline, CDR1 is SGHKS and CDR2 YYEKEE (reference sequence). The CDR3 reads CASSFGGASGELFF. Here the CDR3 DNA reads TGTGCCAGCAGCTTTGGAGGGGCCTCCGGGGAGCTGTTTTTT.